This TCR beta chain was retrieved from a study of blood T cell repertoires in COVID-19. For the study at large: The samples span acute and convalescent COVID-19 from the United States, Italy and Spain.

Method: immunoSEQ multiplex PCR; TCRdb's copy keeps in-frame clones and lacks some. The sample has just under 80,000 clones, approximately 88% seen once. The V gene end was trimmed by 3 bases and the J gene end by 4 bases; junction bases not matched to a gene: 7. Germline V gene sequence: CDR1 KGHSH, CDR2 LQKENI. This CDR3 has 15 amino acids. The origin of this receptor is a human donor in a cohort sampled during active COVID-19. The V gene is TRBV18, the J gene TRBJ2-7; the match to TRBD1 covers 9 bases. Sequences were obtained from peripheral blood. The CDR3 region is CASSPEGQGGYEQYF. The CDR3 DNA reads TGTGCCAGCTCACCCGAGGGACAGGGAGGTTACGAGCAGTACTTC.